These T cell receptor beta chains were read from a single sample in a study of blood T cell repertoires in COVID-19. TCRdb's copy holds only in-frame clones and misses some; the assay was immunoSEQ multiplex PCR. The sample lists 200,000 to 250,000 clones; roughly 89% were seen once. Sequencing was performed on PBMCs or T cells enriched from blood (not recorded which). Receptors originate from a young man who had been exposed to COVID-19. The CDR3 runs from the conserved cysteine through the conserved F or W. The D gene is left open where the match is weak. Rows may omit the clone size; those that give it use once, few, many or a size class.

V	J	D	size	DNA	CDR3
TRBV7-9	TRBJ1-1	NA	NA	TGTGCCAGCAGCCACCTGATGAGGGTCACTGAAGCTTTCTTT	CASSHLMRVTEAFF
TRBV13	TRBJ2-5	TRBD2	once	TGTGCCAGCAGCTTTTTGCGGAGCGGGGGTCACCGGGAGACCCAGTACTTC	CASSFLRSGGHRETQYF
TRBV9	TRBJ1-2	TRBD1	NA	TGTGCCAGCAGCGCCGGACAGGCGAACTATGGCTACACCTTC	CASSAGQANYGYTF
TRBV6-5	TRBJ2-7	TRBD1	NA	TGTGCCAGCAGCCTTGGGACAGCCTCCTACGAGCAGTACTTC	CASSLGTASYEQYF
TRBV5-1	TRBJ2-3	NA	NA	TGCGCCAGCAGCTTGGGCCCTAGTAGGGAGGCAGATACGCAGTATTTT	CASSLGPSREADTQYF
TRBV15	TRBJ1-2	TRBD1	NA	TGTGCCACCAGCAGAGAACAGGGGACCTATGGCTACACCTTC	CATSREQGTYGYTF
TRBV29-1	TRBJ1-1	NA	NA	TGCAGCGTTGAAATACAACCGAACACTGAAGCTTTCTTT	CSVEIQPNTEAFF
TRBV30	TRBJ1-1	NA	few	TGTGCCTGGAGTTCGGGAAGGACGGACACTGAAGCTTTCTTT	CAWSSGRTDTEAFF
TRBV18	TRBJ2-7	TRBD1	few	TGTGCCAGCTCACTGGAGGGGACAGGCTGGAACGAGCAGTACTTC	CASSLEGTGWNEQYF
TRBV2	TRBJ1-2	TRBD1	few	TGTGCCAGCAGTGAACCCAAAAGGACAGGGCTCTATGGCTACACCTTC	CASSEPKRTGLYGYTF
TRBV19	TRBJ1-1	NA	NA	TGTGCCAGTAGTACGGACAAACCTTCAAACACTGAAGCTTTCTTT	CASSTDKPSNTEAFF
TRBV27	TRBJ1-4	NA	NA	TGTGCCAGCAGCCACGTTCAGGATGAAAAACTGTTTTTT	CASSHVQDEKLFF
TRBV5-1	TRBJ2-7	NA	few	TGCGCCAGCAGCTTGCGGTTGGGGGCCCAATCCTACGAGCAGTACTTC	CASSLRLGAQSYEQYF
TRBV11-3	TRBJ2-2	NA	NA	TGTGCCAGCAGCTTAATCGGGTCCACCGGGGAGCTGTTTTTT	CASSLIGSTGELFF
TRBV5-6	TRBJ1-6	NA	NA	TGTGCCAGCAGCTTGGCCGGGACCCTCCACTTT	CASSLAGTLHF
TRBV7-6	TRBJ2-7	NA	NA	TGTGCCAGCAGCCCGCCTGCCGGGGGGCTGATCTACGAGCAGTACTTC	CASSPPAGGLIYEQYF
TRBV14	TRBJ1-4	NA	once	TGTGCCAGCAGCCCTGGGGCGTTTGCAACTAATGAAAAACTGTTTTTT	CASSPGAFATNEKLFF
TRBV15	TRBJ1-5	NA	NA	TGTGCCACCAGCAGAGAGAGGAATCAGCCCCAGCATTTT	CATSRERNQPQHF
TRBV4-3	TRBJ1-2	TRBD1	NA	TGCGCCAGCAGCCAAGGGGGCCCGGGACAGGGGAACTATGGCTACACCTTC	CASSQGGPGQGNYGYTF
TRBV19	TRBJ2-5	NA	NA	TGTGCCAGTAGTATGGAGGGAGAGACCCAGTACTTC	CASSMEGETQYF
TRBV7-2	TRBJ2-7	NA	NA	TGTGCCAGCAGCTTCGGGACCTACGAGCAGTACTTC	CASSFGTYEQYF
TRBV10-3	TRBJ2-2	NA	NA	TGTGCCATAGAGGGGGATAGTAACGGGGAGCTGTTTTTT	CAIEGDSNGELFF
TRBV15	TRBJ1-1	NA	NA	TGTGCCACCAGCTCGGCCAGGGGTGTGAACACTGAAGCTTTCTTT	CATSSARGVNTEAFF
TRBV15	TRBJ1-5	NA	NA	TGTGCCACCAGCAGATCGGGGGGGCCCGGGCAGCCCCAGCATTTT	CATSRSGGPGQPQHF
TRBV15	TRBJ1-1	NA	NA	TGTGCCACAAGCCGGGAGATGAACACTGAAGCTTTCTTT	CATSREMNTEAFF
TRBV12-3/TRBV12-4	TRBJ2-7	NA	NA	TGTGCCAGCAGTTTAGGGACAGAGCAGTACTTC	CASSLGTEQYF
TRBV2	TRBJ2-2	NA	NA	TGTGCCAGCGGCCGGGACACAATAAACACCGGGGAGCTGTTTTTT	CASGRDTINTGELFF
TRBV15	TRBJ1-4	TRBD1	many	TGTGCCACCAGCACATCAGGGGGTCCTAATGAAAAACTGTTTTTT	CATSTSGGPNEKLFF
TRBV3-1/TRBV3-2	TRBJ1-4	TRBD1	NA	TGTGCCAGCAGCCAGACGACAGGGGGTAATGAAAAACTGTTTTTT	CASSQTTGGNEKLFF
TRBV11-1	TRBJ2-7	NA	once	TGTGCCAGCAGCTTTTCGGGGATCGACTACGAGCAGTACTTC	CASSFSGIDYEQYF
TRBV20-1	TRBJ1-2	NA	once	TGCAGTGCTTACGACAAGTATGGCTACACCTTC	CSAYDKYGYTF
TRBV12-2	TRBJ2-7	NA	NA	TGTGCAAGTCGCCGAGGTCCCGACAGGTCCCGCTCCAGCTCCTACGAGCAGTACTTC	CASRRGPDRSRSSSYEQYF
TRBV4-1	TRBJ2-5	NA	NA	TGCGCCAGCAGTCTCACAGAGCAAGAGACCCAGTACTTC	CASSLTEQETQYF
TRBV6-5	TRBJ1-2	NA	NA	TGTGCCAGCAGGGAGACAGGTCGGCTCTATGGCTACACCTTC	CASRETGRLYGYTF
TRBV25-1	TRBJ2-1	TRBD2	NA	TGTGCCAGCAGTATACTAGCGGGGAACAATGAGCAGTTCTTC	CASSILAGNNEQFF
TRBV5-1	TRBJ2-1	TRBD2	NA	TGCGCCAGCAGCTTGGGGTTAGCGGGGGTTAATGAGCAGTTCTTC	CASSLGLAGVNEQFF
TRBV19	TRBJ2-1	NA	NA	TGTGCCAGTAGTATACCCAGTTACAATGAGCAGTTCTTC	CASSIPSYNEQFF
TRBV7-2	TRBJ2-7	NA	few	TGTGCCAGCAGCTTTGACTGGACAACCTACGAGCAGTACTTC	CASSFDWTTYEQYF
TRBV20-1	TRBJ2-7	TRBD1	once	TGCAGTGCTAGTGACGACAGGGGAGGCTACGAGCAGTACTTC	CSASDDRGGYEQYF
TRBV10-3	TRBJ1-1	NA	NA	TGTGCCATCAGTGGGCCCTCACCACCTCCCACTGAAGCTTTCTTT	CAISGPSPPPTEAFF
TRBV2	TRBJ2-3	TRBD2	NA	TGTGCCAGCAGTGAAGCTAGCGGGGTGCCAGATACGCAGTATTTT	CASSEASGVPDTQYF
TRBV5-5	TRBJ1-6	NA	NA	TGTGCCAGCAGCTTGACCCGACAGGATAATTCACCCCTCCACTTT	CASSLTRQDNSPLHF
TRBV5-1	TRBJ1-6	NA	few	TGCGCCAGCAGCTTGCTCGAGGGAGCTAATTCACCCCTCCACTTT	CASSLLEGANSPLHF
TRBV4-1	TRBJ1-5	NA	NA	TGCGCCAGCAGCCAAGAATTAGCGGGTGGTCAGCCCCAGCATTTT	CASSQELAGGQPQHF
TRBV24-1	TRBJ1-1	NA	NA	TGTGCCACCAGTGATAAAAGTAGCCTGACGGCTTTCTTT	CATSDKSSLTAFF
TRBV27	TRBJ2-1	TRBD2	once	TGTGCCAGCAGTATAAGCGGGGGAGGGTACAATGAGCAGTTCTTC	CASSISGGGYNEQFF
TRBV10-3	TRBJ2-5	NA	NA	TGTGCCATCAGTGAGGCCCCGGGGGAAGAGACCCAGTACTTC	CAISEAPGEETQYF